Each of the 19 T cell receptor beta chains below was sequenced from the same sample in a study of PD-1 blockade in mismatch repair-deficient tumors. Generated by immunoSEQ multiplex PCR, the TCRdb table keeps only in-frame clones and is missing some. The sample lists about 66,000 clones; more than 75% were seen once. Sample: peripheral blood, taken 2 weeks after starting pembrolizumab. The source of these receptors is an adult with mismatch repair-deficient cancer.

The gene calls are TRBV9 and TRBJ2-1, with TRBD2 identical over 8 bases. The CDR3 consists of 15 residues. Looked up from germline, CDR1 is SGDLS and CDR2 is YYNGEE. Trimming removed 0 bases from V and 7 bases from J; junction bases left unmatched: 6. The CDR3 nucleotides read TGTGCCAGCAGCGTAGAGAGCGGGAGTTTAAATGAGCAGTTCTTC. Translating it yields CASSVESGSLNEQFF.

In this sample, this clone turned up once. The genes are TRBV6-5 and TRBJ2-4; weak D call: TRBD1 (5 bases). This CDR3 contains 16 residues. Trimming cost V 4 bases and J 0 bases, with 13 bases left between them. Germline-derived CDR1 and CDR2 are MNHEY and SVGAGI. The CDR3 DNA follows: TGTGCCAGCAGTTCACCCCAAACAGGAGCCAAAAACATTCAGTACTTC. This gives the protein CASSSPQTGAKNIQYF.

For this clone: A junction boundary mismatches the germline segment, possibly from a read error. The rearrangement uses TRBV7-7 and TRBJ2-7; D is undetermined. Germline CDR1 SSHAT, CDR2 FNYEAQ (reference sequence). CDR3 length: 13 amino acids. The CDR3 sequence: CASSKGSGGEQYF. CDR3 DNA: TGTGCTAGCAGCAAAGGTTCAGGCGGCGAGCAGTACTTC.

The chain is built from TRBV2 and TRBJ1-1; D might be TRBD1 (6 bases). The germline CDR1 and CDR2 sequences are SNHLY and FYNNEI. This CDR3 has 14 amino acids. Trimming removed 8 bases from V and 1 base from J, with 14 bases in between. The CDR3 spells CASHRDTSNTEAFF. DNA of the CDR3: TGTGCCAGCCATCGGGACACTTCGAACACTGAAGCTTTCTTT.

The rearrangement links TRBV5-1 to TRBJ2-7; D not certain. Germline lookup yields CDR1 SGHRS and CDR2 YFSETQ. The ends were cut back, 0 bases at V and 2 bases at J, with 15 bases in the middle. This CDR3 region has 16 residues. The DNA for the CDR3 is TGCGCCAGCAGCTTGGGATTAGCAGGTCCCACCTACGAGCAGTACTTC. Its translation: CASSLGLAGPTYEQYF.

This chain connects TRBV14 to TRBJ2-1, with TRBD2 identical over 11 bases. The CDR3 spans 18 residues. Germline CDR1 reads SGHDN; CDR2 reads FVKESK. The V gene end was trimmed by 3 bases and the J gene end by 0 bases; junction bases not matched to a gene: 7. CDR3 nucleotide sequence: TGTGCCAGCAGCCATAGACGACTAGCGGGAAACTCCTACAATGAGCAGTTCTTC. Translating gives CASSHRRLAGNSYNEQFF.

V usage is TRBV27 and J usage is TRBJ1-1, with 7 bases fitting TRBD1. Germline V gene lookup returns CDR1 MNHEY and CDR2 SMNVEV (reference sequence). Trimming removed 1 base from V and 5 bases from J; junction bases left unmatched: 25. The CDR3 runs to 21 residues. CDR3 region: CASSLYAAGRGRGVRGTEAFF. The CDR3 DNA is TGTGCCAGCAGTTTATACGCCGCAGGGAGGGGGCGGGGGGTGAGAGGGACTGAAGCTTTCTTT.

This chain links TRBV2 with TRBJ2-5; tentatively, D is TRBD1 or TRBD2 (6 bases each). Germline V gene data show CDR1 as SNHLY and CDR2 as FYNNEI. There are 15 residues in the CDR3. V gave up 3 bases and J gave up 5 bases, with 16 bases separating them. The CDR3 bases are TGTGCCAGCAGTGATCGGGGGCTACCCGAGGAGACCCAGTACTTC. Amino acids: CASSDRGLPEETQYF.

This chain connects TRBV5-6 to TRBJ2-5, with D hard to call. Trimming pared 3 bases from V and 2 bases from J, leaving 17 bases between. This CDR3 is 16 amino acids long. Germline V lookup: CDR1 SGHDT, CDR2 YYEEEE. In DNA, the CDR3 is TGTGCCAGCAGCTCGGGCTGGGATACTAATCAAGAGACCCAGTACTTC. Translated: CASSSGWDTNQETQYF.

This clone came up a few times. V and J are TRBV5-8 and TRBJ1-3, with D hard to call. Germline CDR1 reads SGHTS; CDR2 reads YDEGEE. The V gene lost 0 bases and the J gene lost 0 bases, with 4 bases spanning the gap. This CDR3 spans 14 amino acids. The CDR3 DNA reads TGTGCCAGCAGCTTGGCCATCTCTGGAAACACCATATATTTT. Its protein is CASSLAISGNTIYF.

The J gene is TRBJ2-7, the V gene TRBV15; D is undetermined. Germline-derived CDR1 and CDR2 are LNHNV and YYDKDF (reference sequence). This CDR3 contains 12 residues. Trimming shortened V by 1 base and J by 4 bases, and 5 bases separated the two germline ends. Written as DNA, the CDR3 is TGTGCCACCAGCAGAGCTGGTTACGAGCAGTACTTC. Its translation: CATSRAGYEQYF.

This chain uses TRBV7-3 with TRBJ2-7; either TRBD1 or TRBD2 may supply D (7 bases each). In germline, CDR1 is SGHTA, CDR2 FQGTGA. V was cut by 4 bases and J by 5 bases, with 18 bases left in between. The CDR3 totals 15 residues. The chain's CDR3 is CASSSRGDSRDEQYF. The CDR3 DNA is TGTGCCAGCAGCTCCCGGGGGGACAGCCGCGACGAGCAGTACTTC.

The V and J genes are TRBV12-5 and TRBJ2-7, with 11 bases identical to TRBD1. V lost 0 bases to trimming and J lost 4 bases; unmatched junction nucleotides: 11. Germline values: CDR1 LGHNT, CDR2 FRNRAP. The CDR3 length is 18 residues. The DNA of the CDR3 is TGTGCTAGTGGTTTGGTACTCGCGGGACAGGGGGTTGTTTACGAGCAGTACTTC. Translated: CASGLVLAGQGVVYEQYF.

This chain uses TRBV11-3 with TRBJ2-2, with D tentatively TRBD2 (6 bases). V dropped 5 bases and J dropped 5 bases, with 12 bases sitting between them. CDR1 and CDR2 (germline): SGHNT, YENEEA. The CDR3 is 14 amino acids. CDR3 sequence: CASSGDWITGELFF. The CDR3 DNA follows: TGTGCCAGCAGCGGGGACTGGATTACCGGGGAGCTGTTTTTT. Looking up the rest from reference TRBV11-3 and TRBJ2-2 gives the full variable domain: EAGVVQSPRYKIIEKKQPVAFWCNPISGHNTLYWYLQNLGQGPELLIRYENEEAVDDSQLPKDRFSAERLKGVDSTLKIQPAELGDSAVYLCASSGDWITGELFFGEGSRLTVL.

Many counts were recorded for this clone. The chain links TRBV7-8 to TRBJ1-4; TRBD1 might be the D (5 bases). CDR3 size: 14 residues. Between the trimmed V and J ends, which lost 5 bases and 5 bases, there was a span of 12 bases. The germline gives CDR1 SGHVS, CDR2 FQNEAQ. The CDR3: CASSRDSLNEKLFF. The CDR3 coding sequence is TGTGCCAGCAGCCGAGACAGTTTGAATGAAAAACTGTTTTTT. The complete variable domain, with remaining parts taken from reference TRBV7-8 and TRBJ1-4, reads GAGVSQSPRYKVAKRGQDVALRCDPISGHVSLFWYQQALGQGPEFLTYFQNEAQLDKSGLPSDRFFAERPEGSVSTLKIQRTQQEDSAVYLCASSRDSLNEKLFFGSGTQLSVL.

This sequence joins TRBV6-5 and TRBJ1-2; D is undetermined. The CDR3 sequence is 13 residues long. V was clipped by 6 bases and J by 2 bases, with 10 bases between them. Germline V gene sequence: CDR1 MNHEY, CDR2 SVGAGI. The CDR3 loop reads CASSRQVNYGYTF. The CDR3 nucleotides are TGTGCCAGCAGCCGACAAGTCAACTATGGCTACACCTTC.

The chain employs TRBV6-5 and TRBJ2-7, with 7 bases identical to TRBD1. Per germline, CDR1 MNHEY and CDR2 SVGAGI. With V trimmed by 2 bases and J by 1 base, 2 bases remained unmatched. CDR3 size: 14 residues. CDR3 DNA: TGTGCCAGCAGTTACCGGACAGGTTCCTACGAGCAGTACTTC. It codes for CASSYRTGSYEQYF.

As concerns this clone: The same CDR3 is also encoded by other DNA sequences in this sample. V gene TRBV4-1 combines with J gene TRBJ2-1; D gene ambiguous. There are 13 residues in the CDR3. Trimming removed 0 bases at V and 4 bases at J, with 4 bases between. In germline, CDR1 is MGHRA, CDR2 YSYEKL. CDR3 sequence: CASSQDPYNEQFF. The CDR3, as DNA: TGCGCCAGCAGCCAAGACCCGTACAATGAGCAGTTCTTC.

This clone was observed a handful of times. This sequence joins TRBV9 and TRBJ1-3; the D is unclear. Deletions cut 2 bases from V and 3 bases from J, with 18 bases between. The V gene's germline CDR1 is SGDLS and CDR2 YYNGEE. The CDR3 sequence is 17 residues long. CDR3 sequence reads: CASSVLGRDHFGNTIYF. The CDR3 bases are TGTGCCAGCAGCGTCCTGGGCCGAGACCATTTTGGAAACACCATATATTTT.